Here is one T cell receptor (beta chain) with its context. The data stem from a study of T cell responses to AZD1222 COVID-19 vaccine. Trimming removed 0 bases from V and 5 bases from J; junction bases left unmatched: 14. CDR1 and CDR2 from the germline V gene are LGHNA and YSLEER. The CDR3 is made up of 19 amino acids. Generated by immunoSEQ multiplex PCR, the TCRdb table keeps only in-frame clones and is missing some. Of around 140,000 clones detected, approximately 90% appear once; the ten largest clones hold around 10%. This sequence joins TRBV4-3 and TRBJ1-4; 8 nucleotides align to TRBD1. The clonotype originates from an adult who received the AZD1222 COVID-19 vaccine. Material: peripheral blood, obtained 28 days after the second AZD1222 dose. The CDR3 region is CASSQDPPGQVMMNEKLFF. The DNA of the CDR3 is TGCGCCAGCAGCCAAGATCCTCCGGGACAGGTGATGATGAATGAAAAACTGTTTTTT.